This TCR beta chain was profiled in a study of shared clonotypes between healthy human individuals. Study overall: Used for every donor were three CD4 naive, three CD4 memory, two CD8 naive and one CD8 memory plate.

Libraries were prepared by immunoSEQ multiplex PCR; TCRdb keeps only in-frame clonotypes and omits some of them. The data contain 2 million to 2.5 million clones, around 90% of them singletons. Free of recent acute infections or vaccinations, the donors were healthy HIV-negative adults. The CDR3 sequence is 17 residues long. J was trimmed by 4 bases and V by 5 bases; bases with no gene match: 11. Germline V gives CDR1 SGHVS, CDR2 FNYEAQ. The chain employs TRBV7-6 and TRBJ2-5; 12 positions match TRBD2. The TCR sequence derives from a man younger than 30 in good health. Some clones in this sample may be carry-over from other donors' samples. Source material: naive CD4+ T cells from PBMCs. Described subset: CD45RA+ positively selected. The CDR3, as DNA: TGTGCCAGCAGCGCCCGACTAGCGGGAGTATATGGAGAGACCCAGTACTTC. Translating it yields CASSARLAGVYGETQYF.